This T cell receptor beta chain was profiled in a study of Ad26.COV2.S vaccination and SARS-CoV-2 variants. Study-level points and caveats: Those who received vaccine or placebo ended up with similar non-spike TCR breadth.

The sample's treatment: some 20 received Ad26.COV2.S at low or high dose, single or two shots; 5 received placebo; per-sample allocation not given. Material that was analyzed had been drawn on day 63 after the first vaccine or placebo injection. Wuhan-strain SARS-CoV-2 spike was expressed by the Ad26 vector that made up the vaccine. The method was immunoSEQ multiplex PCR; TCRdb's version includes in-frame clones alone and lacks a portion of them. The sample carries about 480,000 clones, approximately 90% recorded once. Concerning this clone: The target antigen is unknown.

J gave up 2 bases and V 6 bases, and 9 bases lay outside the gene matches. From germline, CDR1 is WNHNN and CDR2 SYGVQD (reference sequence). The CDR3 is 15 residues long. The material sequenced was peripheral blood, taken in a trial of Ad26.COV2.S vaccine versus placebo. The clonotype was recovered from a person aged 18-65 years who received the Ad26.COV2.S COVID-19 vaccine or a placebo. This chain joins TRBV10-1 and TRBJ2-7, with 8 bases aligning to TRBD1. The CDR3, as DNA: TGCGCCAGCAGCGACACCGGGACAGGAGCCTACGAGCAGTACTTC. Translating it yields CASSDTGTGAYEQYF.